One T cell receptor beta chain is described in this entry. Its binding antigen is unknown. The method behind the library was 5' RACE. Preparation of each TCR library used 3,000 to 4,000 ng of total RNA. For each sample, cDNA synthesis was carried out in eight separate reactions using SMARTScribe reverse transcriptase. Unique molecular identifiers containing a 6-nucleotide sample barcode were introduced through template switching during cDNA synthesis. Amplification of TCRalpha and TCRbeta cDNA involved two nested PCRs of about 15 and 9 cycles, and each PCR was followed by bead purification. Before amplification, the cDNA was treated with uracil DNA-glycosylase and purified using the QIAquick PCR purification kit. The second PCR added Illumina TruSeq-compatible adapters along with sample-specific barcodes. Library quality and concentration were assessed using TapeStation and Qubit, and about 5 ng of each library was pooled. Pooled libraries were sequenced on an Illumina HiSeq2500 single-index Rapid Run with 2 x 100 bp reads and custom sequencing primers. Per the authors' processing: UMI-based consensus assembly with MiGEC version 1.2.6 was used to correct PCR and sequencing errors. V(D)J alignment, clonotype assembly and CDR3 extraction were performed with MiXCR version 2.1.1. Gene usage, clonotype sharing and MAIT/NKT TCR abundance were normalised by analysing the top 1000, 10 000 and 20 000 clonotypes per sample. Diversity was computed as the inverse Simpson index with the vegan R package after downsampling to 27 000 UMIs. Paired Mann-Whitney U tests were applied to discordant twin pairs, and Benjamini-Hochberg correction was used for multiple testing. TCRdb reprocessed the reads and assigns one entry to each CDR3 protein sequence, leaving out DNA. What appears here as the V and J calls and clone size reflects TCRdb's work, not the paper's. The table for this sample lists 400,000 or so distinct CDR3 sequences. 2.4% of the sample is taken by the ten largest.

This entry belongs to a study of monozygotic twins with inflammatory bowel disease (dated by TCRdb to the late 2010s). A note on the overall study: In total, approximately 28 monozygotic twin pairs made up the full study: 19 Danish pairs, all IBD-discordant, plus nine German pairs, of which four were IBD-concordant and five were IBD-discordant. Each individual had, on average, about 151 000 unique TCRalpha sequences and 181 000 unique TCRbeta sequences available for analysis. Within discordant pairs, disease-associated traits were sought mainly by comparing IBD patients with their genetically identical healthy co-twins.

Results and caveats for the whole study, not just this receptor: The results gave no support for a single strong signal or clonotype linked to IBD. The analysis was unable to tell apart different T cell subtypes. IBD patients had lower TCRbeta repertoire diversity, measured by the inverse Simpson index, than their healthy co-twins. Because patients received different immunosuppressive treatments, the repertoires may have picked up extra background noise and variability between individuals. Compared with healthy twins, IBD patients had fewer clonotypes in common with other individuals, a difference most pronounced in patients showing signs of disease activity. Concordant and discordant twins showed no difference in repertoire similarity, possibly because of limited statistical power.

From each donor, a roughly 2.5 ml peripheral blood sample was drawn into PAXgene tubes and stored at -80 degrees C. Without any T cell sorting, total RNA was extracted from whole blood using the PAXgene blood miRNA kit on an automated QIAcube. Peripheral blood from monozygotic twin pairs, either concordant or discordant for inflammatory bowel disease, underwent deep TCRalpha and TCRbeta repertoire profiling that used unique molecular barcoding. Smoking habits were recorded for all twin pairs, with individuals classified as current, former or never smokers. The CDR3, from cysteine to phenylalanine, totals 14 residues. No DNA has been recorded. Per the germline V gene, SGHTA is the CDR1 and FQGNSA is the CDR2.

Rearrangement joined TRBV7-2 to TRBJ2-3; TCRdb reports TRBD2, a call that lacks DNA to check it against. The TCR comes from a human donor with ulcerative colitis or Crohn's disease, or a healthy co-twin of an affected twin (not recorded which). Sequenced: blood. The CDR3 corresponds to CASSFGSVADTQYF.